Listed below are T cell receptor beta chains from one sample, sequenced in a study of shared clonotypes between healthy human individuals. This table comes from immunoSEQ multiplex PCR, and its TCRdb copy is limited to in-frame clones, with some not included. The data contain over 2 million clones, approximately 94% of them singletons. The sequencing input was naive CD8+ T cells sorted from blood. These receptors all come from a man aged 18 to 29 in good health. Both conserved end residues are part of each CDR3. A D gene is named only where the DNA matches it firmly. Clone size is given for some rows only: seen once, a few or many times, or a class if the clone is expanded.

j_call | v_call | d_call | clone_size | cdr3_nt | cdr3_aa
TRBJ2-1 | TRBV7-9 | - | - | TGTGCCAGCAGTTACCACCAAGGAATCTACAATGAGCAGTTCTTC | CASSYHQGIYNEQFF
TRBJ1-2 | TRBV29-1 | TRBD1 | - | TGCAGCGTTGAAGGGACAGGGAGAGACTATGGCTACACCTTC | CSVEGTGRDYGYTF
TRBJ2-1 | TRBV2 | TRBD1 | - | TGTGCCAGCAGTGAATCTAGACAGGGGTTCCACAATGAGCAGTTCTTC | CASSESRQGFHNEQFF
TRBJ2-7 | TRBV2 | - | - | TGTGCCAGCAGTGAAGCAGAACAAGACTACTACGAGCAGTACTTC | CASSEAEQDYYEQYF
TRBJ2-7 | TRBV9 | - | - | TGTGCCAGCAGCGTAGGAGTAGATTACGAGCAGTACTTC | CASSVGVDYEQYF
TRBJ2-3 | TRBV6-1 | - | - | TGTGCCAGCAGTGAAGAGGGGGTGAGCACAGATACGCAGTATTTT | CASSEEGVSTDTQYF
TRBJ2-5 | TRBV28 | - | - | TGTGCCAGCAGCCCACTGGGGGACGAGGGTGAGACCCAGTACTTC | CASSPLGDEGETQYF
TRBJ2-1 | TRBV19 | TRBD1 | - | TGTGCCAGTAGTATCTGGACAGGGGGAAACAATGAGCAGTTCTTC | CASSIWTGGNNEQFF
TRBJ1-2 | TRBV6-5 | - | - | TGTGCCAGCAGCCCGGGGGAGAACTATGGCTACACCTTC | CASSPGENYGYTF
TRBJ2-1 | TRBV4-2 | - | - | TGTGCCAGCAGCCAAGTCCTGAGCTCCTACAATGAGCAGTTCTTC | CASSQVLSSYNEQFF
TRBJ2-1 | TRBV5-1 | - | - | TGCGCCAGCAGCTTGGCTTGGACCTCCTACAATGAGCAGTTCTTC | CASSLAWTSYNEQFF
TRBJ2-3 | TRBV4-3 | TRBD2 | - | TGCGCCAGCAGCCAAGAAGGGCTAGCGGGAACAGATACGCAGTATTTT | CASSQEGLAGTDTQYF
TRBJ2-7 | TRBV5-4 | - | - | TGTGCCAGCAGCTTGGGGGATGGGGGCCGCTCCTACGAGCAGTACTTC | CASSLGDGGRSYEQYF
TRBJ2-3 | TRBV5-5 | - | - | TGTGCCAGCAGCTTGGTAGGGAACACAGATACGCAGTATTTT | CASSLVGNTDTQYF
TRBJ2-7 | TRBV30 | - | once | TGTGCCTGGACCTACGGAGAAAAGAGCTCCTACGAGCAGTACTTC | CAWTYGEKSSYEQYF
TRBJ2-3 | TRBV7-8 | - | once | TGTGCCAGCAGGGTCAGGGTGGGGTACACAGATACGCAGTATTTT | CASRVRVGYTDTQYF
TRBJ2-5 | TRBV19 | - | - | TGTGCCAGTAGCCAACCCCGAGCGAGTTCCCAAGAGACCCAGTACTTC | CASSQPRASSQETQYF
TRBJ2-7 | TRBV5-3 | - | - | TGTGCCAGAAGCAGGGTGGCAGTCTCCTACGAGCAGTACTTC | CARSRVAVSYEQYF
TRBJ2-7 | TRBV9 | TRBD2 | once | TGTGCCAGCAGCGTAGCGGCGGGAGGCTTCTACGAGCAGTACTTC | CASSVAAGGFYEQYF
TRBJ1-2 | TRBV7-2 | TRBD1 | - | TGTGCCAGCAGCGCGACAGGGGGCTCGCCTGGCTACACCTTC | CASSATGGSPGYTF
TRBJ2-7 | TRBV29-1 | - | - | TGCAGCGTTGAAGCCGGGACAAGCTACGAGCAGTACTTC | CSVEAGTSYEQYF
TRBJ1-1 | TRBV11-2 | - | - | TGTGCCAGCAGCTCGTTGGTGAACACTGAAGCTTTCTTT | CASSSLVNTEAFF
TRBJ2-7 | TRBV5-1 | TRBD2 | - | TGCGCCAGCAGCTTGAGTAGCGGGGTTCTCTCCTACGAGCAGTACTTC | CASSLSSGVLSYEQYF
TRBJ2-3 | TRBV5-6 | TRBD1 | - | TGTGCCAGCAGCTGGACAGGGTTCGGCACAGATACGCAGTATTTT | CASSWTGFGTDTQYF
TRBJ2-7 | TRBV2 | TRBD2 | once | TGTGCCAGCAGTGAAGGTCCCGGGACTACCTACGAGCAGTACTTC | CASSEGPGTTYEQYF
TRBJ2-1 | TRBV4-3 | - | - | TGCGCCAGCAGCACTGACAGGAGCTCCTACAATGAGCAGTTCTTC | CASSTDRSSYNEQFF